This T cell receptor beta chain is drawn from a study of shared clonotypes between healthy human individuals. Overall study context: Researchers drew samples from two women and a few men aged 18 to 49. The study's findings and limits: Donors were few, which limited the genetic and exposure-history diversity represented.

CDR3 length: 15 amino acids. Germline CDR1 is MDHEN and CDR2 is SYDVKM. V lost 6 bases, J lost 7 bases, and 9 bases stayed unmatched. Ten immunoSEQ deep assay plates were used to sequence unsorted PBMC DNA. Repertoires were generated with immunoSEQ multiplex PCR, while TCRdb's copy carries only in-frame clones and drops some. The data hold about 510,000 clones, with about four fifths observed a single time. Details on this clone: Its matching antigen is unknown.

Donors had no recently reported acute infections or vaccinations and were HIV-negative. This clonotype was sampled from a woman in her thirties or forties in good health. Some clones in this sample may be carry-over from other donors' samples. The specimen sequenced was PBMCs. The chain couples TRBV28 to TRBJ2-2; 9 bases are a match to TRBD1. The CDR3 nucleotides are TGTGCCAGCAGCACGGACAGGGGTTGGCTCGGGGAGCTGTTTTTT. Its protein product is CASSTDRGWLGELFF.